The rows below give T cell receptor beta chains drawn from one sample of a study of T cells after posttransplantation cyclophosphamide. TCRdb's copy holds only in-frame clones and misses some; the assay was immunoSEQ multiplex PCR. The sample includes approximately 15,000 clones, around 95% of them seen just once. Sequencing was performed on naive CD4+ T cells sorted from blood. These receptors originate from a woman aged 45-65 years in good health and a related stem cell transplant donor. Both conserved end residues are part of each CDR3. The D gene is left open where the match is weak. Clone sizes are given selectively: once, few, many, or a class where the clone is expanded.

clone_size	j_call	d_call	v_call	cdr3_aa	cdr3_nt
-	TRBJ2-1	-	TRBV21-1	CARRTGTYNEQFF	TGTGCCCGACGGACAGGGACCTACAATGAGCAGTTCTTC
-	TRBJ2-7	TRBD2	TRBV10-1	CASSPSGRAVEQYF	TGCGCCAGCAGCCCTAGCGGGAGGGCCGTAGAGCAGTACTTC
-	TRBJ2-3	-	TRBV6-1	CASSGPRLGGSADTQYF	TGTGCCAGCAGTGGGCCCAGACTGGGTGGTAGCGCAGATACGCAGTATTTT
-	TRBJ2-7	-	TRBV30	CAWSPREQYF	TGTGCCTGGAGTCCCCGCGAGCAGTACTTC
-	TRBJ2-7	-	TRBV5-4	CASSTRRGEVHEQYF	TGTGCCAGCAGCACCAGGAGGGGAGAGGTTCACGAGCAGTACTTC
-	TRBJ2-1	-	TRBV4-1	CASSQDREPYNEQFF	TGCGCCAGCAGCCAAGACCGGGAGCCCTACAATGAGCAGTTCTTC
-	TRBJ1-5	-	TRBV7-2	CASSSTGYNQPQHF	TGTGCCAGCAGCTCGACAGGCTACAATCAGCCCCAGCATTTT
-	TRBJ1-4	TRBD1	TRBV5-6	CASSRGDRSYNEKLFF	TGTGCCAGCAGCCGCGGGGACAGAAGCTATAATGAAAAACTGTTTTTT
-	TRBJ1-3	-	TRBV6-5	CASSYSPGPSGNTIYF	TGTGCCAGCAGTTACTCGCCAGGGCCCTCTGGAAACACCATATATTTT
-	TRBJ1-1	-	TRBV6-1	CASQAFGREAFF	TGTGCCAGTCAGGCCTTTGGCCGTGAAGCTTTCTTT
-	TRBJ1-2	TRBD1	TRBV18	CASSPRDSPTSGYTF	TGTGCCAGCTCACCACGGGACAGCCCCACATCGGGCTACACCTTC
once	TRBJ2-2	-	TRBV11-3	CASSWDSPGGGELFF	TGTGCCAGCAGTTGGGACTCGCCCGGAGGCGGGGAGCTGTTTTTT
-	TRBJ2-3	-	TRBV14	CASSQDPSGSSDF	TGTGCCAGCAGCCAAGATCCCAGCGGCAGCTCGGATTTT
-	TRBJ1-4	-	TRBV5-4	CASSPEILGAGEKLFF	TGTGCCAGCAGCCCCGAGATTTTGGGGGCTGGTGAAAAACTGTTTTTT
-	TRBJ1-1	-	TRBV11-2	CASQLGWAGTEAFF	TGTGCCAGCCAACTGGGATGGGCGGGCACTGAAGCTTTCTTT
-	TRBJ1-2	-	TRBV28	CASILQEGMGYTF	TGTGCCAGCATCTTGCAGGAGGGAATGGGCTACACCTTC
-	TRBJ1-1	-	TRBV28	CASSSPTKMNTEAFF	TGTGCCAGCAGTTCCCCGACAAAAATGAACACTGAAGCTTTCTTT
-	TRBJ2-3	-	TRBV5-1	CASSLRAETGSDTQYF	TGCGCCAGCAGCTTGCGAGCCGAGACAGGATCAGATACGCAGTATTTT
-	TRBJ2-7	TRBD2	TRBV6-5	CASSNGASGQYEQYF	TGTGCCAGCAGCAACGGGGCTAGCGGCCAGTACGAGCAGTACTTC
-	TRBJ2-7	-	TRBV29-1	CSVAGAESSYEQYF	TGCAGCGTTGCAGGGGCCGAGAGCTCCTACGAGCAGTACTTC
-	TRBJ1-2	-	TRBV6-5	CASKTGLRYGYTF	TGTGCCAGCAAGACGGGTTTGAGATATGGCTACACCTTC
-	TRBJ2-1	TRBD2	TRBV7-3	CASSSGLADYNEQFF	TGTGCCAGCAGCTCGGGACTAGCGGACTACAATGAGCAGTTCTTC
-	TRBJ2-7	-	TRBV18	CASSRTDYEQYF	TGTGCCAGCTCACGGACAGACTACGAGCAGTACTTC
-	TRBJ2-3	TRBD1	TRBV5-4	CASSPRQGSTDTQYF	TGTGCCAGCAGCCCTCGACAGGGTAGCACAGATACGCAGTATTTT
-	TRBJ1-4	TRBD1	TRBV29-1	CSVVLLGDRGIGANEKLFF	TGCAGCGTTGTCTTACTCGGGGACAGGGGAATCGGGGCTAATGAAAAACTGTTTTTT
-	TRBJ1-4	TRBD1	TRBV4-1	CASSQGDRGTNEKLFF	TGCGCCAGCAGCCAAGGGGACAGGGGCACTAATGAAAAACTGTTTTTT
-	TRBJ2-1	TRBD1	TRBV5-1	CASSPGQGLWQFF	TGCGCCAGCAGCCCGGGACAGGGGTTGTGGCAGTTCTTC
-	TRBJ1-2	-	TRBV9	CASSVVFGGGGYTF	TGTGCCAGCAGCGTAGTATTCGGGGGAGGTGGCTACACCTTC
-	TRBJ2-1	TRBD2	TRBV18	CASSPRDYLLDEQFF	TGTGCCAGCTCACCCCGGGACTACCTTCTGGATGAGCAGTTCTTC
-	TRBJ1-5	TRBD1	TRBV6-4	CASSETGGPQPQHF	TGTGCCAGCAGTGAAACAGGGGGCCCTCAGCCCCAGCATTTT
-	TRBJ1-5	-	TRBV15	CATSSYSQPQHF	TGTGCCACCAGCAGCTACAGTCAGCCCCAGCATTTT
-	TRBJ2-1	TRBD1	TRBV5-4	CASSRRDRTYNEQFF	TGTGCCAGCAGTCGCCGGGACAGGACCTACAATGAGCAGTTCTTC
-	TRBJ2-1	TRBD2	TRBV11-3	CASSLEGTSGTNEQFF	TGTGCCAGCAGCTTAGAAGGAACTAGCGGGACCAATGAGCAGTTCTTC
-	TRBJ1-3	TRBD1	TRBV11-2	CASSPWGQGHSGNTIYF	TGTGCCAGCAGCCCGTGGGGACAGGGCCACTCTGGAAACACCATATATTTT
-	TRBJ2-3	TRBD1	TRBV7-9	CATQTGNPDTQYF	TGTGCCACTCAGACAGGGAACCCAGATACGCAGTATTTT
-	TRBJ2-5	TRBD2	TRBV7-8	CASSLAPWAGGPEKETQYF	TGTGCCAGCAGCTTAGCGCCGTGGGCGGGAGGGCCCGAGAAAGAGACCCAGTACTTC
-	TRBJ2-2	TRBD1	TRBV11-3	CASSPSGQGANTGELFF	TGTGCCAGCAGCCCCTCAGGACAGGGGGCAAACACCGGGGAGCTGTTTTTT
-	TRBJ1-1	-	TRBV7-2	CASSHSRVSAFF	TGTGCCAGCAGCCACAGCAGGGTCTCAGCTTTCTTT
-	TRBJ2-6	-	TRBV6-5	CATGSGANVLTF	TGTGCAACGGGGTCTGGGGCCAACGTCCTGACTTTC
-	TRBJ2-7	TRBD2	TRBV5-1	CASSLDASGERYF	TGCGCCAGCAGCTTGGATGCCAGCGGGGAGAGATACTTC
-	TRBJ1-1	TRBD1	TRBV5-1	CASSWDRTYLF	TGCGCCAGCAGCTGGGACAGGACGTATCTCTTT
-	TRBJ2-7	TRBD2	TRBV7-2	CASSLAGSGRYEQYF	TGTGCCAGCAGCTTAGCAGGTAGCGGGAGATACGAGCAGTACTTC
-	TRBJ1-6	-	TRBV5-1	CASRPGTENSPLHF	TGCGCCAGCAGGCCGGGTACGGAGAATTCACCCCTCCACTTT
-	TRBJ1-1	-	TRBV28	CASSLLSRNTEAFF	TGTGCCAGCAGTTTATTGTCCAGGAACACTGAAGCTTTCTTT
-	TRBJ2-4	-	TRBV6-5	CASTRGENIQYF	TGTGCCAGCACTCGGGGAGAAAACATTCAGTACTTC
-	TRBJ2-2	-	TRBV9	CASSPTPNSNTGELFF	TGTGCCAGCAGCCCGACTCCAAACTCAAACACCGGGGAGCTGTTTTTT
-	TRBJ1-1	-	TRBV5-4	CASSLGNSGTEAFF	TGTGCCAGCAGCTTAGGCAACTCGGGGACTGAAGCTTTCTTT
-	TRBJ1-2	-	TRBV15	CATSRARVGVSYTF	TGTGCCACCAGCAGAGCCCGGGTAGGGGTGTCCTACACCTTC
-	TRBJ2-7	TRBD2	TRBV2	CASSTGTSGRYEQYF	TGTGCCAGCAGTACCGGGACTAGCGGGAGGTACGAGCAGTACTTC
-	TRBJ1-5	-	TRBV5-6	CASSSNLGGRFQPQHF	TGTGCCAGCAGCTCCAACCTCGGGGGGCGATTTCAGCCCCAGCATTTT
once	TRBJ1-1	TRBD1	TRBV7-6	CASRQLQGARTEAFF	TGTGCCAGCAGACAACTCCAGGGGGCGCGAACTGAAGCTTTCTTT
-	TRBJ2-7	TRBD2	TRBV5-1	CASSLGPTSGRATYEQYF	TGCGCCAGCAGCTTGGGGCCTACTAGCGGGAGGGCCACCTACGAGCAGTACTTC
once	TRBJ1-5	TRBD1	TRBV7-9	CASSPGGSNQPQHF	TGTGCCAGCAGCCCAGGGGGAAGCAATCAGCCCCAGCATTTT